This TCR beta chain was recovered during a study of cytomegalovirus exposure and HLA in healthy donors. Notes on the study in general: Across donors, sequencing depth was assumed by presence/absence analyses to be roughly uniform. The later analysis indicated that the majority of CMV-associated TCR beta chains appeared HLA-restricted. A later analysis reportedly found fewer N-insertions in an Asian-associated ancestry cluster than the roughly 680-donor mean.

In regard to this clone: Its matching antigen is unknown.

The study ran its PCR with 60 Vbeta and 13 Jbeta primers. Data came from immunoSEQ multiplex PCR; TCRdb stores just in-frame clones and leaves some out. Among some 200,000 clones listed, around nine tenths were seen once. The junction had 8 bases not matched to a gene; V was cut back by 4 bases and J by 9 bases. The CDR3 consists of 15 residues. Per the germline V gene, CDR1 is LNHDA and CDR2 is SQIVND (reference sequence). The sequenced sample consisted of PBMCs. The V gene is TRBV19, the J gene TRBJ2-1; 11 bases align to TRBD1. The source of this sequence is a woman aged 18-29 years in good health and CMV-seronegative. CDR3 DNA sequence: TGTGCCAGTAGTACCCCGGGACAGGGGGTCAGTGAGCAGTTCTTC. Its protein is CASSTPGQGVSEQFF. Drawing the rest from reference TRBV19 and TRBJ2-1, the complete variable domain is DGGITQSPKYLFRKEGQNVTLSCEQNLNHDAMYWYRQDPGQGLRLIYYSQIVNDFQKGDIAEGYSVSREKKESFPLTVTSAQKNPTAFYLCASSTPGQGVSEQFFGPGTRLTVL.